The 3 T cell receptor beta chains in this list originate from one sample, sequenced in a study of post-analysis software for immune sequencing data (dated by TCRdb to 2013 to 2016). General study outcomes and caveats: Roughly 5 TRBV segments, including TRBV5-6, TRBV5-1 and TRBV20-1, were significantly more frequent in patients than controls.

Their target antigens are unknown. Libraries were prepared through PCR. Instrument on record: Illumina HiSeq 2500. To reduce PCR and sequencing biases, unique molecular identifiers were incorporated into the TCR beta cDNA libraries. TCRdb took the public reads, trimmed them with fastp at Q25, ran MiXCR for clone calling and kept in-frame beta chains. A single entry per CDR3 protein holds the most common genes and DNA from its merged rows. This sample lists a few hundred thousand distinct CDR3 sequences; 35% to 45% were detected once. The ten largest clones capture approximately 4.6% of the sample. The sequenced sample was blood. These receptors originate from a girl between 10 and 17 years old with multiple sclerosis.

The V and J genes are TRBV13 and TRBJ1-1, with 7 bases fitting TRBD1. V was clipped by 11 bases and J by 8 bases; unmatched bases: 20. This CDR3 has 15 amino acids. The germline V gene has CDR1 PRHDT and CDR2 FYEKMQ (reference sequence). CDR3 loop: CAGGIRDSGPNEAFF. The CDR3 region has the DNA TGTGCCGGGGGAATTAGGGACAGTGGGCCAAACGAAGCTTTCTTT.

CDR3 nucleotide sequence: TGTGCCAGCAGTTGGGACCCGAACACTGAAGCTTTCTTT. Amino acids: CASSWDPNTEAFF. This chain connects TRBV6-2 or TRBV6-3 to TRBJ1-1; maybe TRBD1 (5 bases). Germline V gene data show CDR1 as MNHEY and CDR2 as SVGEGT. The CDR3 runs 13 residues. Trimming left V 4 bases short and J 1 base short, with 7 bases between.

The V call is TRBV28, the J call TRBJ2-7; 11 bases are shared with TRBD2. V lost 7 bases, J lost 0 bases, and 14 bases stayed unmatched. Germline assignment: CDR1 MDHEN and CDR2 SYDVKM. The CDR3 runs to 18 residues. The CDR3 coding sequence is TGTGCCAGCAACAAAGTTGGGACTAGCGGCCTGAGCTCCTACGAGCAGTACTTC. Residues: CASNKVGTSGLSSYEQYF.